A single sample gave rise to the 32 T cell receptor beta chains below, sequenced in a study of cytomegalovirus exposure and HLA in healthy donors. Both 60 Vbeta primers and 13 Jbeta primers went into the PCR. Using immunoSEQ multiplex PCR, the repertoire was profiled, and TCRdb retains in-frame clones only, with some absent. The table lists roughly 140,000 clones, around 60% of them singletons. The sequenced material came from PBMCs. Receptors originate from a woman aged 55-75 years in good health and CMV-seropositive.

CDR3 sequence: CASSLYGSSGNQPQHF. The CDR3 coding sequence is TGTGCCAGCAGTTTATACGGGAGCTCAGGCAATCAGCCCCAGCATTTT. The genes are TRBV28 and TRBJ1-5; D gene ambiguous. The germline CDR1 and CDR2 sequences are MDHEN and SYDVKM. Trimming took off 1 base at V and 2 bases at J, with 12 bases between the two ends. The CDR3 is made up of 16 amino acids.

The chain employs TRBV5-4 and TRBJ2-1; 12 nucleotides line up with TRBD2. V gave up 0 bases and J gave up 6 bases; unmatched junction bases: 4. Germline V CDR1 and CDR2: SGHNT, YYREEE (reference sequence). This CDR3 region has 16 residues. The CDR3 is CASSLDPTSGSNEQFF. CDR3 DNA: TGTGCCAGCAGCTTGGATCCGACTAGCGGGAGCAATGAGCAGTTCTTC. Full variable domain (outside the CDR3, taken from reference TRBV5-4 and TRBJ2-1): ETGVTQSPTHLIKTRGQQVTLRCSSQSGHNTVSWYQQALGQGPQFIFQYYREEENGRGNFPPRFSGLQFPNYSSELNVNALELDDSALYLCASSLDPTSGSNEQFFGPGTRLTVL.

The chain combines TRBV2 with TRBJ2-5; D is perhaps TRBD1 (6 bases). Germline CDR1 and CDR2: SNHLY and FYNNEI. This CDR3 has 15 residues. The V end was cut by 6 bases, the J end by 1 base, with 15 bases between. This CDR3 reads CASSSTGSRQETQYF. CDR3 DNA: TGTGCCAGCAGCTCAACAGGGTCCCGCCAAGAGACCCAGTACTTC.

The chain joins TRBV5-1 to TRBJ2-1, with a tentative D call TRBD1 (5 bases). The CDR3 runs to 12 residues. Germline assignment: CDR1 SGHRS and CDR2 YFSETQ. V shed 5 bases and J shed 8 bases, with 11 bases lying between them. CDR3 sequence: CASSSGFDEQFF. The CDR3, as DNA: TGCGCCAGCAGTTCAGGGTTTGATGAGCAGTTCTTC.

The CDR3 region has the DNA TGTGCCAGCAGCCAGTTGCGAGGAGGGACCTACGAGCAGTACTTC. It is translated as CASSQLRGGTYEQYF. The chain links TRBV4-2 to TRBJ2-7, with D possibly matching TRBD2 (6 bases). Germline V gene sequence: CDR1 LGHNA, CDR2 YNFKEQ. The CDR3 covers 15 residues. Trimming removed 3 bases from V and 2 bases from J, with 14 bases in between.

In nucleotides, the CDR3 is TGCGCCAGCAGCTTCGACTATGGCTACACCTTC. Protein sequence: CASSFDYGYTF. The J gene is TRBJ1-2, the V gene TRBV5-1, with D hard to call. Germline V gene lookup returns CDR1 SGHRS and CDR2 YFSETQ. The V gene lost 2 bases and the J gene lost 3 bases, with 2 bases spanning the gap. This CDR3 region has 11 residues.

This chain uses TRBV5-8 with TRBJ2-7; 7 bases are shared with TRBD1. This CDR3 contains 13 residues. Germline CDR1 SGHTS, CDR2 YDEGEE. J gave up 2 bases and V 4 bases, and 3 bases lay outside the gene matches. The CDR3 spells CASSQGTAYEQYF. The CDR3 DNA follows: TGTGCCAGCAGCCAGGGGACAGCCTACGAGCAGTACTTC.

This chain connects TRBV15 to TRBJ1-5; no firm D call. CDR3 length: 15 residues. Between the trimmed V and J ends, which lost 3 bases and 5 bases, there was a span of 14 bases. From germline, CDR1 is LNHNV and CDR2 YYDKDF (reference sequence). The DNA for the CDR3 is TGTGCCACCAGCAGGGGGTGGGGAGCGGATCAGCCCCAGCATTTT. Its translation: CATSRGWGADQPQHF.

The rearrangement uses TRBV6-1 and TRBJ1-5; D unclear. The ends were cut back, 6 bases at V and 0 bases at J, with 12 bases in the middle. The CDR3 covers 15 residues. Per the germline V gene, CDR1 is MNHNS and CDR2 is SASEGT. The CDR3 DNA follows: TGTGCCAGCAGAGGATATGGAGCTAGCAATCAGCCCCAGCATTTT. Translating gives CASRGYGASNQPQHF.

This sequence joins TRBV7-2 and TRBJ2-7, with 11 bases matching TRBD2. This CDR3 has 17 residues. Germline V CDR1 and CDR2: SGHTA, FQGNSA. V shed 3 bases and J 5 bases; nucleotides not matched to a gene: 12. CDR3 protein: CASSFSVSGRARNEQYF. The CDR3 region has the DNA TGTGCCAGCAGCTTCTCGGTTAGCGGGAGGGCGAGGAACGAGCAGTACTTC.

This clone was counted between two and nine times. The gene calls are TRBV2 and TRBJ2-2; unclear D gene. CDR1 and CDR2 from the germline V gene are SNHLY and FYNNEI. The CDR3 is 14 residues long. Trimming removed 2 bases from V and 0 bases from J, with 4 bases in between. DNA of the CDR3: TGTGCCAGCAGTGAACCTACGAACACCGGGGAGCTGTTTTTT. Translating gives CASSEPTNTGELFF.

The chain has TRBV19 and TRBJ1-6, with 8 bases aligning to TRBD1. Trimming at V came to 7 bases and at J to 8 bases, leaving 7 bases not matched to a gene. The V gene's germline CDR1 is LNHDA and CDR2 SQIVND (reference sequence). CDR3 length equals 14 residues. As DNA, the CDR3 is TGTGCCAGTACCCGGACAGGGTGGGATTCACCCCTCCACTTT. Protein: CASTRTGWDSPLHF.

This clone has more than one count but fewer than ten. The V call is TRBV28, the J call TRBJ2-7; D perhaps matches TRBD2 (5 bases). V dropped 2 bases and J dropped 0 bases, with 14 bases sitting between them. The CDR3 length is 16 residues. Germline assignment: CDR1 MDHEN and CDR2 SYDVKM. The CDR3 coding sequence is TGTGCCAGCAGTTTAAGAGAGGGCTCGATCTCCTACGAGCAGTACTTC. Its protein is CASSLREGSISYEQYF.

V gene TRBV7-2 combines with J gene TRBJ1-2; TRBD1 aligns across 7 bases. CDR1 is SGHTA and CDR2 is FQGNSA in the germline V gene. The CDR3 length is 14 residues. V gave up 6 bases and J gave up 4 bases; unmatched junction bases: 8. CDR3 nucleotide sequence: TGTGCCAGCAGACCTAGACAGGGCGGCTATGGCTACACCTTC. As protein: CASRPRQGGYGYTF. Drawing the rest from reference TRBV7-2 and TRBJ1-2, the complete variable domain is GAGVSQSPSNKVTEKGKDVELRCDPISGHTALYWYRQSLGQGLEFLIYFQGNSAPDKSGLPSDRFSAERTGGSVSTLTIQRTQQEDSAVYLCASRPRQGGYGYTFGSGTRLTVV.

This rearrangement joins TRBV28 to TRBJ2-7; possible D gene TRBD1, 5 bases. CDR1 and CDR2 (germline): MDHEN, SYDVKM. This CDR3 spans 14 amino acids. The V and J ends lost 1 base and 0 bases respectively, with 7 bases between them. This CDR3 reads CASSLYTGSYEQYF. The CDR3 region has the DNA TGTGCCAGCAGTTTATATACAGGCTCCTACGAGCAGTACTTC.

The chain is built from TRBV4-1 and TRBJ1-2; D might be TRBD1 (5 bases). The germline V gene encodes CDR1 MGHRA and CDR2 YSYEKL. The ends were cut back, 0 bases at V and 6 bases at J, with 17 bases in the middle. The length of the CDR3 is 16 residues. The CDR3 is CASSQDQGAVWDGYTF. The CDR3 DNA reads as TGCGCCAGCAGCCAAGATCAGGGCGCGGTGTGGGATGGCTACACCTTC.

The gene calls are TRBV7-3 and TRBJ2-5; 12 nucleotides agree with TRBD2. The CDR3 is 17 amino acids. The V and J ends lost 0 bases and 2 bases, in that order; junction bases with no gene match: 4. The V gene's germline CDR1 is SGHTA and CDR2 FQGTGA. CDR3 DNA: TGTGCCAGCAGCTTAACCCCCACTAGCGGGGGGCAAGAGACCCAGTACTTC. Residues: CASSLTPTSGGQETQYF.

This chain connects TRBV29-1 to TRBJ2-3; no definite D call. Per germline, CDR1 SQVTM and CDR2 ANQGSEA. The V and J ends lost 8 bases and 3 bases respectively, with 12 bases between them. CDR3 length: 12 amino acids. The CDR3 region is CSLRTVTDTQYF. In nucleotides, the CDR3 is TGCAGCCTCCGAACGGTAACAGATACGCAGTATTTT.

This clone turned up a few times. This rearrangement joins TRBV28 to TRBJ1-1, with D perhaps TRBD1 (5 bases). Looked up from germline, CDR1 is MDHEN and CDR2 is SYDVKM. Between the trimmed V and J ends, which lost 7 bases and 4 bases, there was a span of 10 bases. The CDR3 runs to 12 residues. CDR3 bases: TGTGCCAGCACCAGGGCGAGCACTGAAGCTTTCTTT. This sequence encodes CASTRASTEAFF.

In this sample, this clone turned up once. The CDR3 region has the DNA TGTGCCAGTAGTATAGTTGAGGGGGCGGATGAAAAACTGTTTTTT. Protein product: CASSIVEGADEKLFF. The chain carries TRBV19 and TRBJ1-4, with TRBD1 matching over 7 bases. The CDR3 consists of 15 residues. The germline V gene encodes CDR1 LNHDA and CDR2 SQIVND (reference sequence). J lost 6 bases, V lost 1 base, and 5 bases had no gene match.

The rearrangement links TRBV6-1 to TRBJ2-7; 9 bases fit TRBD1. The CDR3 totals 15 residues. V lost 6 bases, J lost 4 bases, and 10 bases stayed unmatched. From germline, CDR1 is MNHNS and CDR2 SASEGT. The CDR3: CASRPQGAPYYEQYF. The CDR3 nucleotides are TGTGCCAGCAGGCCACAGGGGGCGCCCTATTACGAGCAGTACTTC.

This chain joins TRBV7-2 and TRBJ2-7; 11 bases are shared with TRBD1. The V segment lost 1 base and the J segment 6 bases; nucleotides outside the gene matches: 5. The V gene's germline CDR1 is SGHTA and CDR2 FQGNSA. This CDR3 region has 15 residues. The CDR3 region has the DNA TGTGCCAGCAGCTTAGGGACAGGGGGCTGGGGCGAGCAGTACTTC. Translating it yields CASSLGTGGWGEQYF.

This rearrangement joins TRBV9 to TRBJ2-3; D is uncertain. V lost 4 bases to trimming and J lost 1 base, with 7 bases between them. CDR3 length: 13 amino acids. Germline V CDR1 and CDR2: SGDLS, YYNGEE. The CDR3 region is CASSFRGTDTQYF. The CDR3 DNA reads as TGTGCCAGCAGCTTCCGGGGCACAGATACGCAGTATTTT. Complete variable domain (other parts from reference TRBV9 and TRBJ2-3): DSGVTQTPKHLITATGQRVTLRCSPRSGDLSVYWYQQSLDQGLQFLIQYYNGEERAKGNILERFSAQQFPDLHSELNLSSLELGDSALYFCASSFRGTDTQYFGPGTRLTVL.

Only a few counts were recorded for this clone. Here the CDR3 DNA reads TGCGCCAGCAGCCAAGTACAGGGAAACACCATATATTTT. Translated, it gives CASSQVQGNTIYF. The V and J genes are TRBV4-3 and TRBJ1-3; D not resolved. The germline V gene has CDR1 LGHNA and CDR2 YSLEER. The germline V and J ends were trimmed by 1 base and 4 bases, with 5 bases remaining between them. The length of the CDR3 is 13 residues.

The gene calls are TRBV2 and TRBJ2-1, with 7 bases matching TRBD1. The ends lost 5 bases at V and 0 bases at J; junction bases unmatched: 4. Germline V gene data show CDR1 as SNHLY and CDR2 as FYNNEI. This CDR3 has 15 residues. CDR3 sequence (DNA): TGTGCCAGCAGTCTATCAGGGGGCTCCTACAATGAGCAGTTCTTC. Its translation is CASSLSGGSYNEQFF.

The chain employs TRBV30 and TRBJ2-5, with 15 bases identical to TRBD2. CDR3 length: 19 residues. Germline V gene data show CDR1 as GTSNPN and CDR2 as SVGIG (reference sequence). After removal of 0 bases from V and 4 bases from J, the junction contained 12 bases not matched to a gene. The CDR3 protein is CAWSVLPGLAGGVTETQYF. As DNA, the CDR3 is TGTGCCTGGAGTGTATTGCCCGGACTAGCGGGAGGGGTAACAGAGACCCAGTACTTC.

This sequence joins TRBV7-9 and TRBJ1-1, with no clear D. The V end was cut by 5 bases, the J end by 5 bases, with 24 bases between. From germline, CDR1 is SEHNR and CDR2 FQNEAQ (reference sequence). The CDR3 extends over 17 amino acids. The CDR3 region is CASSPGRSKHRGTEAFF. The CDR3 region has the DNA TGTGCCAGCAGCCCAGGACGGAGTAAACACCGAGGGACTGAAGCTTTCTTT.

This clone was seen a handful of times. The chain recombines TRBV9 with TRBJ2-5, with 9 bases lining up with TRBD2. The germline V gene encodes CDR1 SGDLS and CDR2 YYNGEE. The CDR3 has 14 amino acids. Trimming cost V 4 bases and J 0 bases; bases outside gene matches: 1. CDR3 in DNA: TGTGCCAGCAGCCCTAGCGGGGACCAAGAGACCCAGTACTTC. It codes for CASSPSGDQETQYF. The entire variable domain, with the rest obtained from reference TRBV9 and TRBJ2-5, is as follows: DSGVTQTPKHLITATGQRVTLRCSPRSGDLSVYWYQQSLDQGLQFLIQYYNGEERAKGNILERFSAQQFPDLHSELNLSSLELGDSALYFCASSPSGDQETQYFGPGTRLLVL.

The chain combines TRBV30 with TRBJ1-3; TRBD1 might be the D (6 bases). Germline V lookup: CDR1 GTSNPN, CDR2 SVGIG (reference sequence). Trimming removed 8 bases at V and 0 bases at J, with 11 bases between. This CDR3 comprises 13 residues. The CDR3 bases are TGTGCCCAGGGGCAGCACTCTGGAAACACCATATATTTT. This codes for CAQGQHSGNTIYF.

The chain uses TRBV6-6 and TRBJ2-7; 7 bases map to TRBD1. V trimming: 5 bases; J trimming: 2 bases; junction bases outside the gene matches: 6. Germline V CDR1 and CDR2: MNHNY, SVGAGI (reference sequence). The CDR3 is 14 residues long. For the CDR3, the DNA is TGTGCCAGCAGTCGGGACAGTCAAGCCTACGAGCAGTACTTC. Protein product: CASSRDSQAYEQYF.

The chain uses TRBV25-1 and TRBJ1-5; D gene uncertain. CDR1 and CDR2 (germline): MGHDK, SYGVNS. The V gene lost 2 bases and the J gene lost 8 bases, with 13 bases spanning the gap. There are 14 residues in the CDR3. This CDR3 is CASSESLESEPQHF. CDR3 in DNA: TGTGCCAGCAGTGAAAGTCTGGAAAGCGAGCCCCAGCATTTT.

This clone was seen more than once but under ten times. The chain has TRBV6-6 and TRBJ2-7; TRBD1 agrees at 7 bases. The CDR3 sequence is 14 residues long. Germline CDR1 is MNHNY and CDR2 is SVGAGI (reference sequence). After removal of 7 bases from V and 2 bases from J, the junction contained 8 bases not matched to a gene. CDR3 coding DNA: TGTGCCAGCATTAGGGACAGCCTGGCCTACGAGCAGTACTTC. This codes for CASIRDSLAYEQYF.